The 25 T cell receptor beta chains reported below all come from one sample, sequenced in a study of cytomegalovirus exposure and HLA in healthy donors. 60 Vbeta and 13 Jbeta primers were used in PCR. Profiling relied on immunoSEQ multiplex PCR, and the TCRdb table lists in-frame clones only, not all of them. The table lists over 150,000 clones, approximately 80% of them singletons. Sequenced sample: PBMCs. Source of these receptors: a woman in her forties or fifties in good health and CMV-seronegative.

The chain employs TRBV30 and TRBJ2-7; 10 bases map to TRBD2. Germline-derived CDR1 and CDR2 are GTSNPN and SVGIG (reference sequence). CDR3 length: 16 residues. V shed 3 bases, J shed 2 bases, and the junction held 10 bases outside the gene matches. This CDR3 reads CAWSEYKSGRAYEQYF. The CDR3 DNA is TGTGCCTGGAGCGAGTACAAAAGCGGGAGGGCCTACGAGCAGTACTTC. The complete variable domain, with remaining parts taken from reference TRBV30 and TRBJ2-7, reads SQTIHQWPATLVQPVGSPLSLECTVEGTSNPNLYWYRQAAGRGLQLLFYSVGIGQISSEVPQNLSASRPQDRQFILSSKKLLLSDSGFYLCAWSEYKSGRAYEQYFGPGTRLTVT.

The chain carries TRBV2 and TRBJ2-1, with 8 bases that match TRBD2. Germline-derived CDR1 and CDR2 are SNHLY and FYNNEI. Trimming cost V 8 bases and J 4 bases; bases outside gene matches: 7. There are 14 residues in the CDR3. The CDR3 DNA reads TGTGCCAGCCGCGCGCGGGGGGTTTACAATGAGCAGTTCTTC. Protein: CASRARGVYNEQFF. The variable domain in full, with the rest retrieved from reference TRBV2 and TRBJ2-1, is EPEVTQTPSHQVTQMGQEVILRCVPISNHLYFYWYRQILGQKVEFLVSFYNNEISEKSEIFDDQFSVERPDGSNFTLKIRSTKLEDSAMYFCASRARGVYNEQFFGPGTRLTVL.

The chain recombines TRBV7-9 with TRBJ2-1; TRBD2 matches 11 bases. CDR3 length equals 12 residues. The V gene end was trimmed by 9 bases and the J gene end by 9 bases; junction bases not matched to a gene: 4. The germline V gene has CDR1 SEHNR and CDR2 FQNEAQ (reference sequence). CDR3 DNA sequence: TGTGCCAGGTCGACTAGCGGGATTGAGCAGTTCTTC. Its translation is CARSTSGIEQFF.

The CDR3 nucleotides read TGTGCCAGCAGTGCCTACGGGGAGAACTATGAGCAGTTCTTC. Translated, it gives CASSAYGENYEQFF. The chain uses TRBV6-1 and TRBJ2-1; perhaps TRBD2 as D (5 bases). V was trimmed by 4 bases and J by 8 bases, leaving 15 bases between them. Germline loops: CDR1 MNHNS, CDR2 SASEGT. The length of the CDR3 is 14 residues.

The chain carries TRBV7-3 and TRBJ2-7, with 13 bases fitting TRBD2. The length of the CDR3 is 15 residues. The V gene end was trimmed by 5 bases and the J gene end by 3 bases; junction bases not matched to a gene: 4. Germline V gene sequence: CDR1 SGHTA, CDR2 FQGTGA. The CDR3, as DNA: TGTGCCAGCAGCGGGACTAGCGGGACCGTCTACGAGCAGTACTTC. Protein: CASSGTSGTVYEQYF.

The V gene is TRBV5-1, the J gene TRBJ2-3; D possibly corresponds to TRBD2 (6 bases). The CDR3 runs to 17 residues. Per germline, CDR1 SGHRS and CDR2 YFSETQ. V was trimmed by 0 bases and J by 1 base, leaving 15 bases between them. The CDR3 spells CASSLDPAGAGTDTQYF. CDR3 coding DNA: TGCGCCAGCAGCTTGGATCCAGCGGGCGCCGGCACAGATACGCAGTATTTT. Drawing the rest from reference TRBV5-1 and TRBJ2-3, the complete variable domain is KAGVTQTPRYLIKTRGQQVTLSCSPISGHRSVSWYQQTPGQGLQFLFEYFSETQRNKGNFPGRFSGRQFSNSRSEMNVSTLELGDSALYLCASSLDPAGAGTDTQYFGPGTRLTVL.

This chain uses TRBV27 with TRBJ2-5; 8 nucleotides match TRBD1. The last part of the DNA fits TRBJ2-7 better; the J call may be wrong. The germline gives CDR1 MNHEY, CDR2 SMNVEV (reference sequence). The CDR3 spans 15 residues. CDR3 DNA: TGTGCCAGCAGTTTAATAGGACAGGGCTCCTACGAGCAGTACTTC. The encoded protein is CASSLIGQGSYEQYF.

The chain has TRBV28 and TRBJ1-2; weak D call: TRBD1 (5 bases). Germline CDR1 reads MDHEN; CDR2 reads SYDVKM. The CDR3 is 14 amino acids. V lost 6 bases, J lost 3 bases, and 14 bases lay in between. The CDR3 is CASSPPGHDYGYTF. The DNA for the CDR3 is TGTGCCAGCAGCCCACCTGGACACGACTATGGCTACACCTTC.

This clone was observed once. This sample also contains other DNA sequences that code for the same CDR3. The chain recombines TRBV7-2 with TRBJ1-5; D not certain. Germline V gene lookup returns CDR1 SGHTA and CDR2 FQGNSA. CDR3 length equals 13 residues. With 3 bases removed from V and 6 bases from J, the gap between germline ends came to 9 bases. CDR3 sequence: CASSLAPVQPQHF. CDR3 coding DNA: TGTGCCAGCAGCTTGGCCCCCGTTCAGCCCCAGCATTTT.

The sample holds one count of this clone. The rearrangement links TRBV29-1 to TRBJ2-1; D is perhaps TRBD1 (6 bases). CDR1 and CDR2 (germline): SQVTM, ANQGSEA. CDR3 length: 13 amino acids. Trimming took off 7 bases at V and 7 bases at J, with 17 bases between the two ends. The CDR3 loop reads CSGTLLGGNEQFF. The CDR3 DNA reads as TGCAGCGGCACTTTGCTAGGGGGAAATGAGCAGTTCTTC.

V and J are TRBV9 and TRBJ1-4; D remains ambiguous. The germline CDR1 and CDR2 sequences are SGDLS and YYNGEE. Trimming took 3 bases from V and 6 from J, leaving 15 bases between them. The length of the CDR3 is 15 residues. In DNA, the CDR3 is TGTGCCAGCAGCGCCGACCGACCGGGTGATGAAAAACTGTTTTTT. Residues: CASSADRPGDEKLFF.

This chain connects TRBV21-1 to TRBJ2-7; the listed D gene, TRBD1, was not tested against the DNA. TRBV21-1 is noted as a pseudogene. CDR3 length equals 16 residues. The CDR3 DNA is TGTGCCAGCAGCAATTTCCGGGACAGGGGTATTTACGAGCAGTACTTC. Translated: CASSNFRDRGIYEQYF.

This sequence joins TRBV28 and TRBJ1-1; 9 bases agree with TRBD1. V lost 3 bases, J lost 5 bases, and 7 bases stayed unmatched. Germline-derived CDR1 and CDR2 are MDHEN and SYDVKM. This CDR3 contains 15 residues. DNA for the CDR3: TGTGCCAGCAGTTTTTTTCGACAGGGGGGTACTGAAGCTTTCTTT. This translates into CASSFFRQGGTEAFF.

The chain recombines TRBV4-1 with TRBJ1-5, with 8 nucleotides matching TRBD1. J gave up 2 bases and V 0 bases, and 9 bases lay outside the gene matches. This CDR3 spans 18 amino acids. Germline CDR1 reads MGHRA; CDR2 reads YSYEKL. Here the CDR3 reads CASSQDGQGGFGNQPQHF. The CDR3 DNA reads TGCGCCAGCAGCCAAGACGGACAGGGAGGTTTTGGCAATCAGCCCCAGCATTTT.

This chain connects TRBV15 to TRBJ2-1; perhaps TRBD2 as D (7 bases). V gave up 5 bases and J gave up 8 bases, with 16 bases separating them. CDR3 length: 14 amino acids. CDR1 and CDR2 (germline): LNHNV, YYDKDF (reference sequence). The CDR3 coding sequence is TGTGCCACCAGCGACCTAGGGGGGAGGGATGAGCAGTTCTTC. Protein product: CATSDLGGRDEQFF.

CDR3 residues: CASSAGAYGYGYTF. The CDR3 DNA reads TGTGCCAGCAGTGCAGGGGCTTACGGCTATGGCTACACCTTC. V is TRBV6-5 and J is TRBJ1-2; TRBD1 is a possible D gene (6 bases). Trimming stripped 5 bases from V and 4 bases from J, with 14 bases between. Germline lookup yields CDR1 MNHEY and CDR2 SVGAGI. This CDR3 region has 14 residues.

This clone was recorded a few times. The V call is TRBV7-2, the J call TRBJ1-1, with TRBD1 identical over 9 bases. Germline V gene lookup returns CDR1 SGHTA and CDR2 FQGNSA. V shed 5 bases and J 6 bases; nucleotides not matched to a gene: 10. The CDR3 has 15 residues. The CDR3 DNA reads TGTGCCAGCAGCCCGGGACAGGGATTGTGGGCTGAAGCTTTCTTT. The encoded protein is CASSPGQGLWAEAFF.

V gene TRBV15 combines with J gene TRBJ1-6; 7 bases match TRBD1. V dropped 9 bases and J dropped 3; count of bases not matched to a gene: 2. Germline loops: CDR1 LNHNV, CDR2 YYDKDF (reference sequence). The CDR3 contains 13 residues. CDR3 sequence (DNA): TGTGCCACTGGGGACAGCTATAATTCACCCCTCCACTTT. Its protein is CATGDSYNSPLHF.

This sequence joins TRBV6-6 and TRBJ1-3; no reliable D call. V lost 0 bases to trimming and J lost 0 bases, with 6 bases between them. The CDR3 has 15 residues. CDR1 and CDR2 from the germline V gene are MNHNY and SVGAGI (reference sequence). The CDR3 loop reads CASSYSPVSGNTIYF. CDR3 nucleotide sequence: TGTGCCAGCAGTTACTCGCCAGTCTCTGGAAACACCATATATTTT.

J is TRBJ1-2 and V is TRBV7-2; 7 positions match TRBD1. Germline V gene lookup returns CDR1 SGHTA and CDR2 FQGNSA. V trimming: 4 bases; J trimming: 7 bases; junction bases outside the gene matches: 3. The CDR3 has 12 residues. The CDR3 sequence: CASSWQGVGYTF. Here the CDR3 DNA reads TGTGCCAGCAGCTGGCAGGGGGTTGGCTACACCTTC.

Comment on this clone: The same CDR3 arises from other DNA sequences in this sample as well. V usage is TRBV6-6 and J usage is TRBJ2-7, with TRBD1 matching over 7 bases. Germline CDR1 is MNHNY and CDR2 is SVGAGI (reference sequence). V was pared by 2 bases and J by 4 bases, with 8 bases of the junction left unmatched. The CDR3 is 15 amino acids. The CDR3 coding sequence is TGTGCCAGCAGTTACCAGGGACAGAAGAAGTACGAGCAGTACTTC. As protein: CASSYQGQKKYEQYF.

This chain links TRBV28 with TRBJ2-3; no clear D. Deletions cut 4 bases from V and 3 bases from J, with 5 bases between. CDR3 length: 12 residues. Germline lookup yields CDR1 MDHEN and CDR2 SYDVKM. The CDR3 loop is CASSSRTDTQYF. The CDR3 nucleotides are TGTGCCAGCAGTTCCCGGACAGATACGCAGTATTTT.

This rearrangement joins TRBV5-8 to TRBJ1-5, with D possibly matching TRBD1 (6 bases). The germline V gene has CDR1 SGHTS and CDR2 YDEGEE. The V gene lost 7 bases and the J gene lost 2 bases, with 16 bases spanning the gap. The length of the CDR3 is 15 residues. The CDR3 region has the DNA TGTGCCAGCCACGTACAGGGTTTAGGCAATCAGCCCCAGCATTTT. As protein: CASHVQGLGNQPQHF.

A note on this clone: The junction and the germline gene differ at one end; a read error may be behind it. The chain joins TRBV15 to TRBJ1-2; possible D gene TRBD1, 5 bases. The CDR3 consists of 17 residues. From germline, CDR1 is LNHNV and CDR2 YYDKDF (reference sequence). CDR3 protein: CAARRGVALGVGGGYTF. The CDR3 coding sequence is TGTGCCGCCAGGCGGGGGGTCGCTTTGGGGGTCGGAGGTGGCTACACCTTC.

This chain uses TRBV30 with TRBJ1-4; the D gene is possibly TRBD1 (5 bases). V dropped 3 bases and J dropped 4 bases, with 12 bases sitting between them. This CDR3 spans 14 amino acids. Germline assignment: CDR1 GTSNPN and CDR2 SVGIG (reference sequence). The CDR3 nucleotides are TGTGCCTGGAGCTCCCTGGGACTTAATGAAAAACTGTTTTTT. This translates into CAWSSLGLNEKLFF.